Below are 13 T cell receptor beta chains sequenced from a single sample in a study of T cells in localized non-small cell lung cancer. Clones were sequenced by immunoSEQ multiplex PCR, and TCRdb holds only the in-frame ones, with some missing. This sample has some 2,000 clones, with 25% to 30% found just once. The sequenced sample was normal lung tissue next to the tumor, obtained before any cancer treatment. The receptor source for this set is a male donor aged 60 or older with stage II lung adenocarcinoma.

The CDR3 here is CAWSVGQLNTEAFF. The DNA for the CDR3 is TGTGCCTGGAGCGTGGGACAGCTGAACACTGAAGCTTTCTTT. V gene TRBV30 combines with J gene TRBJ1-1; 7 nucleotides align to TRBD1. This CDR3 contains 14 residues. Germline V gene data show CDR1 as GTSNPN and CDR2 as SVGIG (reference sequence). Trimming at V came to 3 bases and at J to 0 bases, leaving 4 bases not matched to a gene. Supplemented by reference TRBV30 and TRBJ1-1, the full variable domain reads SQTIHQWPATLVQPVGSPLSLECTVEGTSNPNLYWYRQAAGRGLQLLFYSVGIGQISSEVPQNLSASRPQDRQFILSSKKLLLSDSGFYLCAWSVGQLNTEAFFGQGTRLTVV.

The J gene is TRBJ1-4, the V gene TRBV4-1; unclear D gene. CDR1 is MGHRA and CDR2 is YSYEKL in the germline V gene. CDR3 length equals 18 residues. The ends were cut back, 1 base at V and 0 bases at J, with 15 bases in the middle. This chain's CDR3 is CASSQGLSRPSTNEKLFF. The CDR3 nucleotides read TGCGCCAGCAGCCAAGGATTAAGCAGACCCTCAACTAATGAAAAACTGTTTTTT.

In its sample, this clone is medium-sized. The rearrangement joins TRBV6-8 to TRBJ1-2; maybe TRBD1 (6 bases). Trimming took 1 base from V and 5 from J, leaving 8 bases between them. This CDR3 spans 13 amino acids. In germline, CDR1 is MNHGY, CDR2 SAAAGT. The CDR3 region is CASSYLQGYGYTF. CDR3 bases: TGTGCCAGCAGTTACTTACAGGGATATGGCTACACCTTC.

The chain combines TRBV28 with TRBJ1-2; maybe TRBD1 (5 bases). Looked up from germline, CDR1 is MDHEN and CDR2 is SYDVKM. CDR3 size: 14 residues. V shed 5 bases and J shed 2 bases, with 12 bases lying between them. The CDR3 reads CASSTSWGNYGYTF. For the CDR3, the DNA is TGTGCCAGCAGTACCTCGTGGGGGAACTATGGCTACACCTTC.

The chain joins TRBV11-3 to TRBJ2-7; 10 bases map to TRBD1. This CDR3 has 16 residues. The germline gives CDR1 SGHNT, CDR2 YENEEA. The trim removed 6 bases at V and 2 bases at J, leaving 10 bases unmatched. The chain's CDR3 is CASRRAAGTGAYEQYF. The CDR3 DNA sequence: TGTGCCAGCAGAAGAGCCGCCGGGACAGGGGCCTACGAGCAGTACTTC.

This clone was recorded a few times. The V call is TRBV10-3, the J call TRBJ1-1; D may be TRBD1 (5 bases). The CDR3 has 16 amino acids. The germline V gene encodes CDR1 ENHRY and CDR2 SYGVKD. Deletions cut 2 bases from V and 0 bases from J, with 13 bases between. This CDR3 is CAISEPGRGMNTEAFF. The CDR3 DNA reads TGTGCCATCAGTGAGCCGGGACGGGGGATGAACACTGAAGCTTTCTTT.

This clone was seen a handful of times. V usage is TRBV10-3 and J usage is TRBJ2-3; 9 bases line up with TRBD2. Per the germline V gene, CDR1 is ENHRY and CDR2 is SYGVKD. V trimming: 2 bases; J trimming: 5 bases; junction bases outside the gene matches: 5. The CDR3 is 15 residues long. In DNA form, the CDR3 reads TGTGCCATCAGTGAGGTAGCGGGAGTAGGAGATACGCAGTATTTT. It encodes CAISEVAGVGDTQYF.

This clone has just a few counts. V is TRBV7-6 and J is TRBJ2-5; D is perhaps TRBD1 (6 bases). The germline V gene has CDR1 SGHVS and CDR2 FNYEAQ. Trimming took off 1 base at V and 5 bases at J, with 17 bases between the two ends. The CDR3 spans 16 residues. In DNA form, the CDR3 reads TGTGCCAGCAGCTTAGTTCCCGACAGGCCGGGGGAGACCCAGTACTTC. Its protein product is CASSLVPDRPGETQYF.

This clone is termed large. The chain joins TRBV5-1 to TRBJ1-1, with no clear D. CDR3 size: 16 residues. CDR1 is SGHRS, CDR2 YFSETQ, per germline. Trimming pared 3 bases from V and 2 bases from J, leaving 17 bases between. This CDR3 is CASSSLMVAGNTEAFF. CDR3 DNA: TGCGCCAGCAGCTCCTTGATGGTGGCAGGAAACACTGAAGCTTTCTTT.

The CDR3 nucleotides are TGCGCCAGCAGTGACAGGGATCACTATGGCTACACCTTC. It translates to CASSDRDHYGYTF. The genes are TRBV10-2 and TRBJ1-2; possibly TRBD1 for D (5 bases). The V gene's germline CDR1 is WSHSY and CDR2 SAAADI. Trimming left V 3 bases short and J 3 bases short, with 8 bases between. The CDR3 length is 13 residues.

This clone was seen more than once but under ten times. The V and J genes are TRBV9 and TRBJ2-1; possible D gene TRBD1, 6 bases. The CDR3 is 12 residues long. CDR1 is SGDLS, CDR2 YYNGEE, per germline. The V and J ends lost 0 bases and 10 bases respectively, with 8 bases between them. CDR3 sequence: CASSVGRGEQFF. CDR3 nucleotide sequence: TGTGCCAGCAGCGTAGGTAGGGGGGAGCAGTTCTTC. Supplemented by reference TRBV9 and TRBJ2-1, the full variable domain reads DSGVTQTPKHLITATGQRVTLRCSPRSGDLSVYWYQQSLDQGLQFLIQYYNGEERAKGNILERFSAQQFPDLHSELNLSSLELGDSALYFCASSVGRGEQFFGPGTRLTVL.

The chain links TRBV19 to TRBJ1-2; TRBD1 is a possible D gene (5 bases). Germline V gene sequence: CDR1 LNHDA, CDR2 SQIVND (reference sequence). The CDR3 spans 13 residues. Trimming left V 3 bases short and J 7 bases short, with 12 bases between. This chain's CDR3 is CASSIGANSGYTF. The CDR3 region has the DNA TGTGCCAGTAGTATCGGGGCCAATAGTGGCTACACCTTC. Full variable domain (rest looked up from reference TRBV19 and TRBJ1-2): DGGITQSPKYLFRKEGQNVTLSCEQNLNHDAMYWYRQDPGQGLRLIYYSQIVNDFQKGDIAEGYSVSREKKESFPLTVTSAQKNPTAFYLCASSIGANSGYTFGSGTRLTVV.

This chain uses TRBV10-3 with TRBJ1-2; 8 positions match TRBD1. The CDR3 contains 13 residues. After removal of 2 bases from V and 4 bases from J, the junction contained 0 bases not matched to a gene. In germline, CDR1 is ENHRY, CDR2 SYGVKD. The CDR3 DNA reads as TGTGCCATCAGTGAGGACAGGGGCTATGGCTACACCTTC. Its protein is CAISEDRGYGYTF.